Listed below are T cell receptor beta chains from one sample, sequenced in a study of CD8+ T cells in alopecia areata. Measured with immunoSEQ multiplex PCR; TCRdb has only the in-frame clones, and not every one. The sample has some 44,000 clones, just under 95% seen once. Specimen: CD8+ T cells sorted from blood, collected at week 24, from a patient treated with tofacitinib. The receptors originated from a human donor with alopecia areata. The CDR3 runs from the conserved cysteine through the conserved F or W. D genes are given only for firm matches. Expanded clones are given a class, and other clones once, few, many or no size at all.

>NA|TRBV28|TRBJ1-1|NA
CASSFSNTEAFF
TGTGCCAGCAGCTTCAGTAACACTGAAGCTTTCTTT
>once|TRBV28|TRBJ2-6|NA
CASSLLIGGAGANVLTF
TGTGCCAGCAGTTTATTAATAGGGGGGGCGGGGGCCAACGTCCTGACTTTC
>NA|TRBV27|TRBJ2-7|NA
CASSFSPAGEQYF
TGTGCCAGCAGTTTCTCCCCCGCCGGGGAGCAGTACTTC
>once|TRBV27|TRBJ2-3|NA
CASSLILADTQYF
TGTGCCAGCAGTCTGATCTTAGCGGATACGCAGTATTTT
>few|TRBV2|TRBJ2-3|TRBD2
CASRPLAGGRDTQYF
TGTGCCAGCAGGCCACTAGCGGGGGGGCGTGATACGCAGTATTTT
>NA|TRBV29-1|TRBJ2-2|NA
CSVRSHSTGTGELFF
TGCAGCGTTCGAAGCCATAGCACGGGGACCGGGGAGCTGTTTTTT
>NA|TRBV15|TRBJ2-6|NA
CATSRDRSSGANVLTF
TGTGCCACCAGCAGAGATCGCAGCTCTGGGGCCAACGTCCTGACTTTC
>NA|TRBV6-5|TRBJ2-3|NA
CASSARGADTDTQYF
TGTGCCAGCAGCGCCAGGGGGGCCGACACAGATACGCAGTATTTT
>NA|TRBV12-5|TRBJ2-7|TRBD1
CASGLVGDSAYEQYF
TGTGCTAGTGGTTTGGTTGGGGACAGCGCCTACGAGCAGTACTTC
>NA|TRBV7-7|TRBJ2-5|NA
CASSPFAGDQETQYF
TGTGCTAGCAGCCCTTTTGCAGGGGACCAAGAGACCCAGTACTTC
>few|TRBV29-1|TRBJ2-1|TRBD1
CSTRTGGNEQFF
TGCAGCACCAGGACAGGGGGCAATGAGCAGTTCTTC
>NA|TRBV15|TRBJ2-3|NA
CATSPPRESDTQYF
TGTGCCACCAGCCCGCCCCGGGAGTCAGATACGCAGTATTTT
>NA|TRBV27|TRBJ2-7|TRBD1
CASSLSTGTGGSYEQYF
TGTGCCAGCAGTTTATCAACCGGGACAGGGGGCTCCTACGAGCAGTACTTC
>NA|TRBV11-2|TRBJ2-3|NA
CASMTRDIQHSSTDTQYF
TGTGCCAGCATGACCCGGGACATCCAACACTCTAGCACAGATACGCAGTATTTT
>NA|TRBV7-3|TRBJ2-5|NA
CASSLMARETQYF
TGTGCCAGCAGCTTGATGGCTCGGGAGACCCAGTACTTC
>NA|TRBV6-1|TRBJ2-5|TRBD1
CASKDTGDRETQYF
TGTGCCAGCAAAGACACAGGGGACCGGGAGACCCAGTACTTC
>NA|TRBV7-9|TRBJ2-7|NA
CASSLDGGAYEQYF
TGTGCCAGCAGCTTAGACGGCGGGGCCTACGAGCAGTACTTC
>NA|TRBV7-9|TRBJ2-7|NA
CASSLAPGPTYEQYF
TGTGCCAGCAGCTTAGCCCCGGGACCTACCTACGAGCAGTACTTC
>NA|TRBV7-2|TRBJ2-3|NA
CAKRAEGTDTQYF
TGTGCCAAGCGGGCTGAGGGAACAGATACGCAGTATTTT
>NA|TRBV6-5|TRBJ2-1|NA
CASSYWQGDEQFF
TGTGCCAGCAGTTACTGGCAGGGAGATGAGCAGTTCTTC
>NA|TRBV6-4|TRBJ2-2|NA
CASSRTADITGELFF
TGTGCCAGCAGTAGGACAGCCGACATCACCGGGGAGCTGTTTTTT
>NA|TRBV7-2|TRBJ2-7|TRBD2
CASSLDGLAGYEQYF
TGTGCCAGCAGCTTGGACGGACTAGCGGGGTACGAGCAGTACTTC
>few|TRBV7-9|TRBJ2-3|NA
CASSLRNEYTDTQYF
TGTGCCAGCAGCTTGCGGAACGAATACACAGATACGCAGTATTTT
>NA|TRBV7-9|TRBJ2-3|NA
CASSLRDTQYF
TGTGCCAGCAGCTTAAGAGATACGCAGTATTTT
>once|TRBV7-9|TRBJ2-2|NA
CASSLLPDNTGELFF
TGTGCCAGCAGCTTATTACCAGATAACACCGGGGAGCTGTTTTTT
>NA|TRBV6-5|TRBJ2-2|NA
CASSQVRGELFF
TGTGCCAGCAGTCAGGTGCGCGGGGAGCTGTTTTTT
>NA|TRBV7-9|TRBJ1-2|NA
CASSPPLTGWVSGYTF
TGTGCCAGCAGCCCGCCCCTGACGGGTTGGGTGAGTGGCTACACCTTC
>NA|TRBV28|TRBJ2-5|TRBD1
CASSITHTRTGQETQYF
TGTGCCAGCAGCATAACACACACAAGGACAGGCCAAGAGACCCAGTACTTC
>NA|TRBV7-9|TRBJ2-1|NA
CASSPPAEDEQFF
TGTGCCAGCAGCCCACCGGCGGAGGATGAGCAGTTCTTC
>NA|TRBV13|TRBJ2-1|TRBD2
CASSFSAGGLNEQFF
TGTGCCAGCAGCTTCTCAGCGGGGGGGCTAAATGAGCAGTTCTTC
>NA|TRBV6-1|TRBJ1-4|NA
CASTQIPEGSEKLFF
TGTGCCAGCACTCAGATCCCGGAGGGGAGTGAAAAACTGTTTTTT
>NA|TRBV7-2|TRBJ2-7|NA
CTSSPPDYEQYF
TGTACCAGCAGCCCCCCAGACTACGAGCAGTACTTC
>NA|TRBV28|TRBJ2-5|NA
CASSLPGMVHSSQETQYF
TGTGCCAGCAGCCTCCCCGGGATGGTCCACTCCTCCCAAGAGACCCAGTACTTC
>NA|TRBV28|TRBJ2-7|NA
CASSPGTVSYEQYF
TGTGCCAGCAGTCCCGGGACGGTTTCCTACGAGCAGTACTTC
>once|TRBV28|TRBJ2-5|NA
CASSPPWSLGRQETQYF
TGTGCCAGCAGTCCTCCATGGAGTTTAGGCCGTCAAGAGACCCAGTACTTC
>NA|TRBV7-9|TRBJ2-1|NA
CASSFPPDELYNEQFF
TGTGCCAGCAGCTTTCCCCCGGACGAGCTTTACAATGAGCAGTTCTTC
>NA|TRBV7-6|TRBJ2-3|TRBD2
CASSLSGGLGDTQYF
TGTGCCAGCAGCCTTAGCGGGGGGTTAGGGGATACGCAGTATTTT
>NA|TRBV4-1|TRBJ2-7|NA
CASRRTQGAGEQYF
TGCGCCAGCAGACGGACACAGGGTGCCGGAGAGCAGTACTTC
>NA|TRBV7-9|TRBJ2-7|NA
CASSLVSPGYDEQYF
TGTGCCAGCAGCTTAGTATCGCCCGGGTACGACGAGCAGTACTTC
>NA|TRBV4-3|TRBJ2-1|NA
CASSQDGVTSVGNEQFF
TGCGCCAGCAGCCAAGATGGGGTGACTAGTGTGGGGAATGAGCAGTTCTTC
>NA|TRBV2|TRBJ2-1|NA
CASRKEGSSYNEQFF
TGTGCCAGCAGGAAAGAGGGGAGCTCCTACAATGAGCAGTTCTTC
>NA|TRBV7-2|TRBJ2-7|NA
CASSISIYEQYF
TGTGCCAGCAGCATCTCCATTTACGAGCAGTACTTC
>NA|TRBV30|TRBJ2-2|NA
CAWATGGELFF
TGTGCCTGGGCTACTGGGGGAGAGCTGTTTTTT
>NA|TRBV30|TRBJ2-1|NA
CAWSAMNEQFF
TGTGCCTGGAGTGCCATGAATGAGCAGTTCTTC
>NA|TRBV28|TRBJ2-1|NA
CASSAPDTNPLLYNEQFF
TGTGCCAGCAGCGCTCCAGACACCAACCCTTTGCTCTACAATGAGCAGTTCTTC
>NA|TRBV4-1|TRBJ2-3|TRBD2
CASSQVGTSGGSLGSDTQYF
TGCGCCAGCAGCCAAGTCGGGACTAGCGGGGGGTCCTTGGGGTCAGATACGCAGTATTTT